This is a list of T cell receptor beta chains from one sample in a study of CD8 T cells in Susac syndrome. TCRdb reprocessed the immunoSEQ multiplex PCR reads with MiXCR, giving one entry per CDR3 protein. This table holds approximately 140,000 distinct CDR3 sequences, approximately 93% found once. Material: CD8+ T cells from PBMCs. The receptor source for this set is a human donor in good health. Each CDR3 is given with its conserved first and last residue. D genes are given only for firm matches. Not every row has a clone size; where given, it reads once, few, many or a size class.

>TRBJ2-5|TRBV10-2|-|-
CASGTRRETQYF
TGCGCCAGCGGCACGCGCCGGGAGACCCAGTACTTC
>TRBJ2-1|TRBV28|-|TRBD1
CASSLRQGVWNEQFF
TGTGCCAGCAGTTTACGACAGGGGGTGTGGAATGAGCAGTTCTTC
>TRBJ2-3|TRBV11-2|-|TRBD1
CASTSPQTGDSTDTQYF
TGTGCCAGCACCTCCCCCCAGACAGGGGACAGCACAGATACGCAGTATTTT
>TRBJ2-1|TRBV28|-|-
CASREGLEQFF
TGTGCCAGCAGGGAGGGGCTTGAGCAGTTCTTC
>TRBJ2-1|TRBV20-1|-|TRBD2
CSAAAGTSGKNEQFF
TGCAGTGCTGCCGCCGGGACTAGCGGGAAGAATGAGCAGTTCTTC
>TRBJ2-5|TRBV18|-|-
CASSPGPPSRDQYF
TGTGCCAGCTCACCGGGACCCCCCAGTAGGGACCAGTACTTC
>TRBJ2-1|TRBV19|once|TRBD2
CASSANLGLASRWQFF
TGTGCCAGTAGTGCGAACTTGGGACTAGCCTCTCGTTGGCAGTTCTTC
>TRBJ2-7|TRBV28|-|-
CASSLWVGTKTYEQYF
TGTGCCAGCAGTTTATGGGTAGGGACGAAGACCTACGAGCAGTACTTC
>TRBJ2-1|TRBV27|-|-
CASSPSYGSALGQFF
TGTGCCAGCAGTCCCTCCTACGGTAGCGCACTAGGGCAGTTCTTC
>TRBJ2-7|TRBV29-1|once|-
CSVFQGEQYF
TGCAGCGTTTTCCAGGGGGAGCAGTACTTC
>TRBJ1-5|TRBV14|-|-
CASSPGRNQPQHF
TGTGCCAGCAGCCCCGGGAGGAATCAGCCCCAGCATTTT
>TRBJ2-7|TRBV20-1|-|TRBD1
CSARQGNWGEQYF
TGCAGTGCCAGACAGGGGAACTGGGGCGAGCAGTACTTC
>TRBJ2-7|TRBV20-1|-|-
CSAPDGISYEQYF
TGCAGTGCCCCGGACGGTATCTCCTACGAGCAGTACTTC
>TRBJ2-3|TRBV5-6|-|-
CASSLVADTQYF
TGTGCCAGCAGCTTGGTTGCAGATACGCAGTATTTT
>TRBJ1-1|TRBV6-2/TRBV6-3|-|-
CASSYGETGTEAFF
TGTGCCAGCAGTTACGGAGAAACGGGGACTGAAGCTTTCTTT
>TRBJ1-2|TRBV18|-|-
CASSPITSNYGYTF
TGTGCCAGCTCACCAATAACATCCAACTATGGCTACACCTTC
>TRBJ2-4|TRBV20-1|once|-
CSAGPSPPNIQYF
TGCAGTGCTGGGCCTAGTCCCCCAAACATTCAGTACTTC
>TRBJ2-7|TRBV7-9|-|-
CASSSHGGEQYF
TGTGCCAGCAGCTCCCATGGGGGCGAGCAGTACTTC
>TRBJ2-5|TRBV3-1|-|-
CASSQDQGLQETQYF
TGTGCCAGCAGCCAAGATCAGGGACTCCAAGAGACCCAGTACTTC
>TRBJ2-6|TRBV3-1|-|TRBD1
CASSPPTGAGANVLTF
TGTGCCAGCAGCCCTCCGACAGGGGCTGGGGCCAACGTCCTGACTTTC
>TRBJ2-2|TRBV4-3|-|-
CASSQSFVGMPSTGELFF
TGCGCCAGCAGCCAATCATTTGTGGGAATGCCGTCCACCGGGGAGCTGTTTTTT
>TRBJ2-7|TRBV14|once|-
CASSLLEYHEQYF
TGTGCCAGCAGCCTCTTGGAGTACCACGAGCAGTACTTC
>TRBJ2-7|TRBV28|-|-
CASSPGSHEQYF
TGTGCCAGCAGTCCAGGGAGCCACGAGCAGTACTTC
>TRBJ2-7|TRBV12-3/TRBV12-4|-|TRBD2
CASSFGSSGRVEQYF
TGTGCCAGCAGTTTTGGGTCTAGCGGGAGGGTCGAGCAGTACTTC
>TRBJ2-1|TRBV4-1|-|-
CASSHATGYEQFF
TGCGCCAGCAGCCATGCAACAGGGTATGAGCAGTTCTTC
>TRBJ2-3|TRBV7-9|-|TRBD2
CASSWGLADTQYF
TGTGCCAGCAGTTGGGGACTAGCAGATACGCAGTATTTT
>TRBJ2-2|TRBV5-1|-|TRBD2
CASSSAREVGELFF
TGCGCCAGCAGCTCGGCGCGGGAGGTCGGGGAGCTGTTTTTT
>TRBJ1-1|TRBV6-6|-|TRBD1
CASRPRGRQGITEAFF
TGTGCCAGCAGACCACGGGGTCGACAGGGGATTACTGAAGCTTTCTTT
>TRBJ2-5|TRBV28|-|TRBD2
CASSLFSLAEHQETQYF
TGTGCCAGCAGTTTATTCAGTCTAGCGGAGCACCAAGAGACCCAGTACTTC
>TRBJ1-2|TRBV28|once|-
CASSLLAGRAGDGYTF
TGTGCCAGCAGTTTATTAGCGGGACGGGCCGGAGATGGCTACACCTTC
>TRBJ2-3|TRBV7-3|once|-
CASHRGGGSADTQYF
TGTGCCAGCCACAGGGGGGGCGGATCCGCAGATACGCAGTATTTT
>TRBJ2-5|TRBV7-9|-|TRBD2
CAIFGGAVTSGEETQYF
TGTGCCATCTTTGGGGGCGCTGTGACTAGCGGTGAAGAGACCCAGTACTTC
>TRBJ2-7|TRBV27|-|-
CASGAQETYEQYF
TGTGCCAGCGGGGCGCAGGAGACCTACGAGCAGTACTTC
>TRBJ2-7|TRBV11-3|-|-
CASSTRRGPDYEQYF
TGTGCCAGCAGCACAAGGAGGGGGCCTGACTACGAGCAGTACTTC